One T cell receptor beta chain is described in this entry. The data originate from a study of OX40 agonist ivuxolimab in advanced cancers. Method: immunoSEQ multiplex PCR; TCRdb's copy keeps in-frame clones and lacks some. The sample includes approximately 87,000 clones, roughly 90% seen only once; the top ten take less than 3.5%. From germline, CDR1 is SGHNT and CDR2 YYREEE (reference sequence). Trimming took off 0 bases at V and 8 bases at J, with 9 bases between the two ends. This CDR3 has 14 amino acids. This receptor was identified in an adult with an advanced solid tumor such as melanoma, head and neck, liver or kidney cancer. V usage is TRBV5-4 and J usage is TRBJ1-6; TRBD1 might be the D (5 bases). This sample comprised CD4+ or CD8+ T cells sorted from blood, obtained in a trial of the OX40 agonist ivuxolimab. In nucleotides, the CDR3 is TGTGCCAGCAGCTTGGAGGGACTTTATTCACCCCTCCACTTT. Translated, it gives CASSLEGLYSPLHF.